The 5 T cell receptor beta chains given below trace back to one sample, sequenced in a study of T-cell reconstitution after alpha-beta-depleted transplantation in children. Construction of the TCRbeta library involved unique molecular identifiers. TCRdb re-called the PCR reads with MiXCR, one entry per CDR3 protein. The table shows around 600,000 distinct CDR3 sequences, with around 17% occurring only once. The starting material was PBMCs from the stem cell graft donor, obtained from the stem cell graft. The receptor set was obtained from a human donor who donated a stem cell graft to a child with acute myeloid leukemia.

This clonotype was seen many times. V usage is TRBV2 and J usage is TRBJ2-5; TRBD1 or TRBD2 may be the D gene (5 bases each). Germline V gene sequence: CDR1 SNHLY, CDR2 FYNNEI. The CDR3 is made up of 14 amino acids. The V end was cut by 3 bases, the J end by 5 bases, with 13 bases between. The CDR3 region has the DNA TGTGCCAGCAGTGATCCCAGGGAGAGGGAGACCCAGTACTTC. Residues: CASSDPRERETQYF.

About this clonotype itself: Given a much more abundant clone one base away, this may be a read error. The chain has TRBV5-6 and TRBJ2-1, with D perhaps being TRBD1 or TRBD2 (6 bases each). Trimming took 3 bases from V and 7 from J, leaving 17 bases between them. This CDR3 has 15 residues. Germline CDR1 and CDR2: SGHDT and YYEEEE. CDR3 nucleotides: TGTGCCAGCAGCTACTTGGGGGGCGCGGTAAATGAGCAGTTCTTC. This encodes CASSYLGGAVNEQFF. Together with reference TRBV5-6 and TRBJ2-1, the CDR3 gives the full variable domain: DAGVTQSPTHLIKTRGQQVTLRCSPKSGHDTVSWYQQALGQGPQFIFQYYEEEERQRGNFPDRFSGHQFPNYSSELNVNALLLGDSALYLCASSYLGGAVNEQFFGPGTRLTVL.

This clonotype appeared a few times. The CDR3 DNA sequence: TGTGCCAGCAGCAGCGGGGGGGCCATGAATGAGCAGTTCTTC. Its protein is CASSSGGAMNEQFF. The chain links TRBV6-1 to TRBJ2-1, with TRBD2 identical over 10 bases. The CDR3 totals 14 residues. The germline CDR1 and CDR2 sequences are MNHNS and SASEGT. With 6 bases clipped from V and 7 bases from J, the junction kept 6 bases outside the gene matches.

This clonotype was seen ten or more times. The chain joins TRBV20-1 to TRBJ2-4; either TRBD1 or TRBD2 may supply D (5 bases each). The germline V gene has CDR1 DFQATT and CDR2 SNEGSKA (reference sequence). This CDR3 is built from 13 residues. Trimming cost V 6 bases and J 0 bases, with 9 bases left between them. The CDR3 nucleotides read TGCAGTGCGGGGCGGGTAGCCAAAAACATTCAGTACTTC. Translated: CSAGRVAKNIQYF.

This clonotype was picked up many times. CDR3 bases: TGTGCCAGCAGTTACTTAGAGGGGTCTAGCGGGGTTAGCTCCTACAATGAGCAGTTCTTC. This gives the protein CASSYLEGSSGVSSYNEQFF. This chain uses TRBV6-2 or TRBV6-3 with TRBJ2-1; TRBD2 matches 9 bases. Germline CDR1 is MNHEY and CDR2 is SVGEGT. The V gene end was trimmed by 1 base and the J gene end by 0 bases; junction bases not matched to a gene: 13. The CDR3 contains 20 residues.